The sequence of this TCR beta chain was determined in a study of blood T cell repertoires in COVID-19. The wider study: Sample material is recorded as cDNA or gDNA derived from T cells, B-cell-depleted T cells, or PBMCs.

In the study's own analysis: Counts of nucleated cells, estimated from reference gene primer amplification, were obtained. Profiled with immunoSEQ multiplex PCR; TCRdb holds only in-frame clones, not every one. The V and J calls and clone size were taken over from that table, and D and trimming were inferred from the DNA. The sample contains approximately 220,000 clones, just under 85% of which appear only once. The sequenced material came from PBMCs or T cells enriched from blood (not recorded which). The clonotype was recovered from a woman aged 35 to 49 with acute COVID-19.

This CDR3 reads CASSPGQGSNEQFF. CDR3 nucleotide sequence: TGTGCCAGCAGTCCCGGACAGGGTTCCAATGAGCAGTTCTTC. The chain has TRBV7-3 and TRBJ2-1; 8 bases agree with TRBD1. The CDR3 has 14 amino acids. Germline CDR1 reads SGHTA; CDR2 reads FQGTGA. The junction had 7 bases not matched to a gene; V was cut back by 6 bases and J by 6 bases. The full variable domain, completed using reference TRBV7-3 and TRBJ2-1, is GAGVSQTPSNKVTEKGKYVELRCDPISGHTALYWYRQSLGQGPEFLIYFQGTGAADDSGLPNDRFFAVRPEGSVSTLKIQRTERGDSAVYLCASSPGQGSNEQFFGPGTRLTVL.